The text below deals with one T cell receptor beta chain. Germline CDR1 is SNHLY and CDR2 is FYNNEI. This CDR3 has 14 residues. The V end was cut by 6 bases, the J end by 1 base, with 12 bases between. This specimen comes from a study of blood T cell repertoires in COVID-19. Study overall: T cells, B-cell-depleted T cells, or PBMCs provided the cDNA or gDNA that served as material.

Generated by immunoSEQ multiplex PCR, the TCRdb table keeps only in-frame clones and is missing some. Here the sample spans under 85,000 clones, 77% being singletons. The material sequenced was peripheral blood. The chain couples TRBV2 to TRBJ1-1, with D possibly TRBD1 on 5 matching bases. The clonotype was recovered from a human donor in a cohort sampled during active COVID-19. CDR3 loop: CASRVTAANTEAFF. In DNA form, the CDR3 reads TGTGCCAGCAGGGTGACAGCAGCGAACACTGAAGCTTTCTTT.